A selection of T cell receptor beta chains follows, all from one sample in a study of shared clonotypes between healthy human individuals. The assay was immunoSEQ multiplex PCR, and TCRdb's table has in-frame clones only and misses some. Seen here are fewer than 1.6 million clones, 98% observed once, and the top ten hold around 0.33%. The sequencing input was naive CD4+ T cells sorted from blood. The receptors stem from a man aged 30-40 years in good health. Both conserved end residues are part of each CDR3. Fields, in order: clone size, CDR3 length, J gene, D gene, V gene, CDR3 protein, CDR3 DNA. The D gene is left open where the match is weak. The listing skips clone size in some rows; elsewhere it reads once, few, many or a size class.

clone_size: .; cdr3_length: 12; j_call: TRBJ1-1; d_call: .; v_call: TRBV7-9; cdr3_aa: CASSLQVDGAFF; cdr3_nt: TGTGCCAGCAGCTTACAAGTCGATGGGGCTTTCTTT
clone_size: .; cdr3_length: 17; j_call: TRBJ1-5; d_call: .; v_call: TRBV7-8; cdr3_aa: CASSSGPPWAENQPQHF; cdr3_nt: TGTGCCAGCAGCTCTGGGCCTCCGTGGGCGGAGAATCAGCCCCAGCATTTT
clone_size: .; cdr3_length: 15; j_call: TRBJ2-7; d_call: TRBD1; v_call: TRBV6-5; cdr3_aa: CASSSPGQGTYEQYF; cdr3_nt: TGTGCCAGCAGCAGTCCGGGACAGGGAACCTACGAGCAGTACTTC
clone_size: once; cdr3_length: 11; j_call: TRBJ2-1; d_call: .; v_call: TRBV18; cdr3_aa: CASSPANEQFF; cdr3_nt: TGTGCCAGCTCACCGGCGAATGAGCAGTTCTTC
clone_size: .; cdr3_length: 13; j_call: TRBJ2-7; d_call: .; v_call: TRBV7-2; cdr3_aa: CASSLGLRYEQYF; cdr3_nt: TGTGCCAGCAGCTTAGGGTTGAGGTACGAGCAGTACTTC
clone_size: .; cdr3_length: 13; j_call: TRBJ2-6; d_call: .; v_call: TRBV28; cdr3_aa: CASSLTGANVLTF; cdr3_nt: TGTGCCAGCAGCCTTACTGGGGCCAACGTCCTGACTTTC
clone_size: .; cdr3_length: 14; j_call: TRBJ2-2; d_call: .; v_call: TRBV2; cdr3_aa: CASRDRRNTGELFF; cdr3_nt: TGTGCCAGCAGGGATCGGAGGAACACCGGGGAGCTGTTTTTT
clone_size: .; cdr3_length: 16; j_call: TRBJ2-6; d_call: TRBD2; v_call: TRBV7-9; cdr3_aa: CASTMGGSSGANVLTF; cdr3_nt: TGTGCCAGCACCATGGGAGGGAGCTCTGGGGCCAACGTCCTGACTTTC
clone_size: .; cdr3_length: 12; j_call: TRBJ1-4; d_call: TRBD1; v_call: TRBV29-1; cdr3_aa: CSVGQGGEKLFF; cdr3_nt: TGCAGCGTGGGACAGGGCGGAGAAAAACTGTTTTTT
clone_size: .; cdr3_length: 17; j_call: TRBJ2-6; d_call: TRBD1; v_call: TRBV27; cdr3_aa: CASKTGTGWSGANVLTF; cdr3_nt: TGTGCCAGCAAAACCGGGACAGGGTGGTCTGGGGCCAACGTCCTGACTTTC
clone_size: .; cdr3_length: 14; j_call: TRBJ2-1; d_call: TRBD1; v_call: TRBV30; cdr3_aa: CAWSPQGYYNEQFF; cdr3_nt: TGTGCCTGGAGTCCACAGGGGTACTACAATGAGCAGTTCTTC
clone_size: .; cdr3_length: 13; j_call: TRBJ2-7; d_call: .; v_call: TRBV9; cdr3_aa: CASSGDSSYEQYF; cdr3_nt: TGTGCCAGCAGCGGGGATAGCTCCTACGAGCAGTACTTC
clone_size: .; cdr3_length: 14; j_call: TRBJ1-1; d_call: .; v_call: TRBV7-2; cdr3_aa: CASSLVMWNTEAFF; cdr3_nt: TGTGCCAGCAGCTTAGTGATGTGGAACACTGAAGCTTTCTTT
clone_size: .; cdr3_length: 13; j_call: TRBJ2-1; d_call: .; v_call: TRBV18; cdr3_aa: CASSPRRNNEQFF; cdr3_nt: TGTGCCAGCTCACCACGCAGGAACAATGAGCAGTTCTTC
clone_size: .; cdr3_length: 16; j_call: TRBJ2-2; d_call: .; v_call: TRBV6-1; cdr3_aa: CASSEGVRVNVGELFF; cdr3_nt: TGTGCCAGCAGTGAAGGAGTAAGGGTGAACGTAGGGGAGCTGTTTTTT
clone_size: .; cdr3_length: 14; j_call: TRBJ2-6; d_call: .; v_call: TRBV7-2; cdr3_aa: CASSLVTGANVLTF; cdr3_nt: TGTGCCAGCAGCTTAGTTACTGGGGCCAACGTCCTGACTTTC
clone_size: .; cdr3_length: 14; j_call: TRBJ2-1; d_call: TRBD2; v_call: TRBV5-1; cdr3_aa: CASSLGDYNNEQFF; cdr3_nt: TGCGCCAGCAGCTTAGGGGACTACAACAATGAGCAGTTCTTC
clone_size: .; cdr3_length: 13; j_call: TRBJ1-2; d_call: .; v_call: TRBV28; cdr3_aa: CASSPEDRPGYTF; cdr3_nt: TGTGCCAGCAGTCCCGAGGACCGTCCTGGCTACACCTTC
clone_size: .; cdr3_length: 14; j_call: TRBJ2-5; d_call: TRBD2; v_call: TRBV5-4; cdr3_aa: CASSFSSGVETQYF; cdr3_nt: TGTGCCAGCAGCTTCTCTAGCGGAGTAGAGACCCAGTACTTC
clone_size: .; cdr3_length: 17; j_call: TRBJ2-6; d_call: .; v_call: TRBV6-1; cdr3_aa: CASSDMRRPFGANVLTF; cdr3_nt: TGTGCCAGCAGTGACATGAGACGGCCTTTTGGGGCCAACGTCCTGACTTTC
clone_size: once; cdr3_length: 14; j_call: TRBJ2-7; d_call: .; v_call: TRBV5-1; cdr3_aa: CASSSVVGSYEQYF; cdr3_nt: TGCGCCAGCAGCTCGGTTGTTGGCTCCTACGAGCAGTACTTC
clone_size: .; cdr3_length: 14; j_call: TRBJ2-1; d_call: .; v_call: TRBV11-1; cdr3_aa: CASSLGFRGNEQFF; cdr3_nt: TGTGCCAGCAGCTTAGGGTTCAGGGGCAATGAGCAGTTCTTC
clone_size: once; cdr3_length: 12; j_call: TRBJ1-1; d_call: .; v_call: TRBV29-1; cdr3_aa: CSVVGQTNEAFF; cdr3_nt: TGCAGCGTCGTTGGACAAACTAATGAAGCTTTCTTT
clone_size: once; cdr3_length: 15; j_call: TRBJ2-3; d_call: .; v_call: TRBV5-5; cdr3_aa: CASSLLGWGTDTQYF; cdr3_nt: TGTGCCAGCAGCTTGCTGGGTTGGGGCACAGATACGCAGTATTTT
clone_size: .; cdr3_length: 16; j_call: TRBJ2-7; d_call: .; v_call: TRBV4-3; cdr3_aa: CASSQEGQTGSYEQYF; cdr3_nt: TGCGCCAGCAGCCAAGAAGGTCAGACAGGCTCCTACGAGCAGTACTTC
clone_size: .; cdr3_length: 18; j_call: TRBJ2-6; d_call: .; v_call: TRBV5-1; cdr3_aa: CASSPIHGQQSGANVLTF; cdr3_nt: TGCGCCAGCAGCCCAATCCACGGACAGCAATCTGGGGCCAACGTCCTGACTTTC
clone_size: .; cdr3_length: 14; j_call: TRBJ2-3; d_call: TRBD1; v_call: TRBV7-2; cdr3_aa: CASSKDRGRGTQYF; cdr3_nt: TGTGCCAGCAGCAAGGACAGGGGGCGAGGTACGCAGTATTTT
clone_size: few; cdr3_length: 14; j_call: TRBJ1-2; d_call: .; v_call: TRBV7-9; cdr3_aa: CASAPLGTLHGYTF; cdr3_nt: TGTGCCAGCGCTCCGTTGGGCACTCTCCATGGCTACACCTTC
clone_size: once; cdr3_length: 16; j_call: TRBJ2-7; d_call: TRBD2; v_call: TRBV9; cdr3_aa: CASSVGRSGSIYEQYF; cdr3_nt: TGTGCCAGCAGCGTAGGGCGTAGCGGGAGCATTTACGAGCAGTACTTC
clone_size: once; cdr3_length: 10; j_call: TRBJ1-1; d_call: .; v_call: TRBV20-1; cdr3_aa: CSARVTEAFF; cdr3_nt: TGCAGTGCTAGAGTCACTGAAGCTTTCTTT
clone_size: .; cdr3_length: 13; j_call: TRBJ2-7; d_call: .; v_call: TRBV29-1; cdr3_aa: CSVRDWASYEQYF; cdr3_nt: TGCAGCGTGCGTGACTGGGCCTCCTACGAGCAGTACTTC
clone_size: .; cdr3_length: 15; j_call: TRBJ2-1; d_call: TRBD1; v_call: TRBV7-9; cdr3_aa: CASRSRQGAYNEQFF; cdr3_nt: TGTGCCAGCAGATCCAGACAGGGAGCCTACAATGAGCAGTTCTTC
clone_size: .; cdr3_length: 12; j_call: TRBJ1-2; d_call: .; v_call: TRBV25-1; cdr3_aa: CASSEFNRGYTF; cdr3_nt: TGTGCCAGCAGTGAATTTAATCGCGGCTACACCTTC
clone_size: .; cdr3_length: 13; j_call: TRBJ2-5; d_call: TRBD1; v_call: TRBV5-4; cdr3_aa: CASSPRTGGSQYF; cdr3_nt: TGTGCCAGCAGCCCCCGGACAGGGGGGTCCCAGTACTTC
clone_size: once; cdr3_length: 15; j_call: TRBJ1-2; d_call: .; v_call: TRBV4-3; cdr3_aa: CASSQAGIGNYGYTF; cdr3_nt: TGCGCCAGCAGCCAAGCTGGGATCGGCAACTATGGCTACACCTTC
clone_size: .; cdr3_length: 12; j_call: TRBJ2-3; d_call: TRBD2; v_call: TRBV7-3; cdr3_aa: CASSSGGAAQYF; cdr3_nt: TGTGCCAGCAGCTCCGGGGGGGCCGCGCAGTATTTT
clone_size: .; cdr3_length: 15; j_call: TRBJ2-5; d_call: .; v_call: TRBV15; cdr3_aa: CATSRDLAGTGTQYF; cdr3_nt: TGTGCCACCAGCAGAGATCTCGCAGGTACGGGGACCCAGTACTTC
clone_size: .; cdr3_length: 13; j_call: TRBJ2-7; d_call: .; v_call: TRBV5-4; cdr3_aa: CASSLDGGGEQYF; cdr3_nt: TGTGCCAGCAGCTTGGACGGGGGCGGTGAGCAGTACTTC
clone_size: .; cdr3_length: 13; j_call: TRBJ1-5; d_call: .; v_call: TRBV27; cdr3_aa: CASSKIGAQPQHF; cdr3_nt: TGTGCCAGCAGTAAGATCGGAGCTCAGCCCCAGCATTTT